The following is a TCR beta chain sequence with its context. Its antigen remains unidentified. Whether given at about 4 or about 12 weeks, second doses were pooled. This record belongs to a study of T cell responses to AZD1222 COVID-19 vaccine. Whole-study results and caveats: AZD1222 recipients seropositive at baseline numbered only five or six. Most donors were white British and more were female, and clonal diversity was possibly underestimated.

The CDR3 consists of 15 residues. The V gene's germline CDR1 is KGHSH and CDR2 LQKENI. V was clipped by 5 bases and J by 0 bases, with 11 bases between them. The method was immunoSEQ multiplex PCR; TCRdb's version includes in-frame clones alone and lacks a portion of them. The data hold 90,000 to 120,000 clones, with around 90% observed a single time. This chain links TRBV18 with TRBJ2-1, with D possibly matching TRBD2 (7 bases). The specimen comprised peripheral blood, sampled 28 days after the second AZD1222 dose. This TCR was sampled from an adult who received the AZD1222 COVID-19 vaccine. The CDR3 spells CASSKGGSSYNEQFF. DNA for the CDR3: TGTGCCAGCTCAAAGGGGGGGAGCTCCTACAATGAGCAGTTCTTC. Full variable domain (missing parts from reference TRBV18 and TRBJ2-1): NAGVMQNPRHLVRRRGQEARLRCSPMKGHSHVYWYRQLPEEGLKFMVYLQKENIIDESGMPKERFSAEFPKEGPSILRIQQVVRGDSAAYFCASSKGGSSYNEQFFGPGTRLTVL.